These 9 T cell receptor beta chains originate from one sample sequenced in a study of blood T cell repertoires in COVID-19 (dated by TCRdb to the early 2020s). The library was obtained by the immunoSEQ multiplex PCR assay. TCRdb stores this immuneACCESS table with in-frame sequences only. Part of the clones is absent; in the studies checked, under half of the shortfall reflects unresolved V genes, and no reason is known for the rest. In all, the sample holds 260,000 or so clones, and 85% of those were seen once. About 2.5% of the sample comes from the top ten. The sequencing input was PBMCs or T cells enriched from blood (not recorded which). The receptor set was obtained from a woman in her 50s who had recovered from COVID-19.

The CDR3 coding sequence is TGTGCCAGCAGCCATGGAGGGGATGGTGAAGCTTTCTTT. Its translation is CASSHGGDGEAFF. The chain couples TRBV16 to TRBJ1-1, with D perhaps TRBD1 (5 bases). Germline assignment: CDR1 KGHSY and CDR2 FQNENV. Trimming shortened V by 3 bases and J by 7 bases, and 12 bases separated the two germline ends. The CDR3 consists of 13 residues.

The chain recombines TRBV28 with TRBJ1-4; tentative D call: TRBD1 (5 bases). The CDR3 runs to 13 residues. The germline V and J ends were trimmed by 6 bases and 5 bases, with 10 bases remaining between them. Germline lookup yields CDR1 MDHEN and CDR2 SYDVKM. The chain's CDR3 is CASSYDRNEKLFF. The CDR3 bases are TGTGCCAGCAGCTACGACAGAAATGAAAAACTGTTTTTT.

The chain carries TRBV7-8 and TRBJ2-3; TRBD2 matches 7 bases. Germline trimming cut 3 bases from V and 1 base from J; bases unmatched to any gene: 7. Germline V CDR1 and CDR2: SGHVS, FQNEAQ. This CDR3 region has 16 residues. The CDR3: CASSLGTTPRTDTQYF. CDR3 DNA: TGTGCCAGCAGCTTGGGGACTACACCCCGCACAGATACGCAGTATTTT.

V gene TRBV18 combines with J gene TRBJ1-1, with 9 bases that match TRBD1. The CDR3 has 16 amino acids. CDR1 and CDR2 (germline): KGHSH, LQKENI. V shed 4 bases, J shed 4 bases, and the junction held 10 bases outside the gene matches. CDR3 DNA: TGTGCCAGCTCACTTCGACAGGGGGAAACGAGCACTGAAGCTTTCTTT. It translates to CASSLRQGETSTEAFF.

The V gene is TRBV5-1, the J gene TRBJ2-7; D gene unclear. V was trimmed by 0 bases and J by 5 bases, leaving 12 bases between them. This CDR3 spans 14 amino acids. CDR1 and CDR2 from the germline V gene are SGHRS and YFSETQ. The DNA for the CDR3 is TGCGCCAGCAGCTTGGTTGGCAGGTCGGACGAGCAGTACTTC. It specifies CASSLVGRSDEQYF.

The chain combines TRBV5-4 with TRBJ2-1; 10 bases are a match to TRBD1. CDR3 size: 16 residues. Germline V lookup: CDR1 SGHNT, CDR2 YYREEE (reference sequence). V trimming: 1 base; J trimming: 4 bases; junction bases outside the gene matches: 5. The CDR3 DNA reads TGTGCCAGCAGCTTGTCCGGGACAGGGGCTTACAATGAGCAGTTCTTC. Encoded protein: CASSLSGTGAYNEQFF. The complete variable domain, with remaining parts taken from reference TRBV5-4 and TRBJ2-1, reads ETGVTQSPTHLIKTRGQQVTLRCSSQSGHNTVSWYQQALGQGPQFIFQYYREEENGRGNFPPRFSGLQFPNYSSELNVNALELDDSALYLCASSLSGTGAYNEQFFGPGTRLTVL.

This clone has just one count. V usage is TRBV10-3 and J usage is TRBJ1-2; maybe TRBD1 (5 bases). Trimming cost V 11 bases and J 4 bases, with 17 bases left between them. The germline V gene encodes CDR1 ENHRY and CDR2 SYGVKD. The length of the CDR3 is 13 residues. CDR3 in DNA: TGTGCCTCGGGGGGAGGGGCTGCCTATGGCTACACCTTC. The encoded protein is CASGGGAAYGYTF.

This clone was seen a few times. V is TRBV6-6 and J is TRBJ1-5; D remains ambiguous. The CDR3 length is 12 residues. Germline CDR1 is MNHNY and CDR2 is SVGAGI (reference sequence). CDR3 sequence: CAVNSGNQPQHF. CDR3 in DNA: TGTGCGGTCAATTCGGGCAATCAGCCCCAGCATTTT.

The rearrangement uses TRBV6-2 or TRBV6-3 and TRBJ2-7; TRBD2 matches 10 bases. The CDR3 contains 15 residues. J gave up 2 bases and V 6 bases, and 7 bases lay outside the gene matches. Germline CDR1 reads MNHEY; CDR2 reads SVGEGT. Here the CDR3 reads CASSVRTSGTYEQYF. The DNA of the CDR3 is TGTGCCAGCAGCGTCCGGACTAGCGGCACCTACGAGCAGTACTTC.